The sample holds a few counts of the clone carrying this T cell receptor beta chain. These data are taken from a study of blood T cells in healthy people across ages. The CDR3 loop spans 13 amino acids. The J segment lost 5 bases and the V segment lost 3 bases, leaving 3 bases of the junction unmatched. Germline V gene lookup returns CDR1 SGHTA and CDR2 FQGNSA. With a J-beta primer mix and a sample-barcoded 5' primer, a second PCR ran roughly 6 to 11 cycles. Every cDNA was tagged by a template-switch adaptor with 12 random nucleotides. Per-sample output comprised a minimum of 3 million paired-end reads containing CDR3. TCRdb re-analysed the 5' RACE reads in MiXCR, keeping a single row per CDR3 protein. The sample gives about 2 million distinct CDR3 sequences, around half of which show up once; approximately 2% is in the top ten.

The chain is built from TRBV7-2 and TRBJ1-2; 7 nucleotides align to TRBD1. This clonotype was sampled from a woman aged 40 to 50 in good health. The sequencing input was blood. In DNA, the CDR3 is TGTGCCAGCAGCTTCACAGGGGTGTATGGCTACACCTTC. Its protein is CASSFTGVYGYTF.